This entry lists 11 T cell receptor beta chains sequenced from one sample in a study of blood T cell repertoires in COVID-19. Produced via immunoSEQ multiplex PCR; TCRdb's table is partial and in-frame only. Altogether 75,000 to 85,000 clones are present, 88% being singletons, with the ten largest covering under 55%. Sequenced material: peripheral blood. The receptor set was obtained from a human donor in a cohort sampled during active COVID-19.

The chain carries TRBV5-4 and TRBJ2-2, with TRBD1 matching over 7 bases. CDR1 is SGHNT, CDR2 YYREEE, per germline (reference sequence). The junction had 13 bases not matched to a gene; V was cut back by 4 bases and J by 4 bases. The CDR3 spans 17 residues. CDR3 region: CASSKTGFQHATGELFF. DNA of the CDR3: TGTGCCAGCAGCAAGACAGGGTTCCAGCATGCCACCGGGGAGCTGTTTTTT.

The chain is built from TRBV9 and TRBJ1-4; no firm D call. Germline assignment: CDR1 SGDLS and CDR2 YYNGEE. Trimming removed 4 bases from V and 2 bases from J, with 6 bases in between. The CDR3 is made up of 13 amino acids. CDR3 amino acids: CASSSGTNEKLFF. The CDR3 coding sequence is TGTGCCAGCAGCTCCGGTACTAATGAAAAACTGTTTTTT.

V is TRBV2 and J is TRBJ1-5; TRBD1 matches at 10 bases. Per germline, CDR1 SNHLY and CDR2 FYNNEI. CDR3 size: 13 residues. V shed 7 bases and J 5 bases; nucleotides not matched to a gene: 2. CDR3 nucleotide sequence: TGTGCCAGCACCGGACAGGGGGATCAGCCCCAGCATTTT. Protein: CASTGQGDQPQHF.

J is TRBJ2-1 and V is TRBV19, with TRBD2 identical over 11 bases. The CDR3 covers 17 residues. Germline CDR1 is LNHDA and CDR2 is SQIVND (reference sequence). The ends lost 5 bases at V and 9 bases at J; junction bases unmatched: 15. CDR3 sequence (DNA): TGTGCCAGTAGTGGGTATAGCGGGAGGGTCGAGAGGGGTGAGCAGTTCTTC. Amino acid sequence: CASSGYSGRVERGEQFF.

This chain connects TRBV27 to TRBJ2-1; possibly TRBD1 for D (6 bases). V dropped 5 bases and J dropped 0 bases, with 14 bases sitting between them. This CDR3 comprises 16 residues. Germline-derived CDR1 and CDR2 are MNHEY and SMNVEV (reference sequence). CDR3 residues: CASSPTGLGSYNEQFF. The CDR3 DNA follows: TGTGCCAGCAGTCCAACAGGGTTGGGCTCCTACAATGAGCAGTTCTTC.

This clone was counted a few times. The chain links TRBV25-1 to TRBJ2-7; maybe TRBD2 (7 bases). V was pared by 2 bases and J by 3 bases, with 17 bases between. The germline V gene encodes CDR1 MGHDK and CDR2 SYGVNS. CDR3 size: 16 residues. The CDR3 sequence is CASSEAGDISLYEQYF. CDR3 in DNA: TGTGCCAGCAGTGAAGCGGGGGACATTAGCCTCTACGAGCAGTACTTC.

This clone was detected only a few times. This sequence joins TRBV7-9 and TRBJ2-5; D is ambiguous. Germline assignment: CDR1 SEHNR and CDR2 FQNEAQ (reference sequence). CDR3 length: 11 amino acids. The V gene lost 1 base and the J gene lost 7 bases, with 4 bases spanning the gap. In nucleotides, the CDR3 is TGTGCCAGCAGCTTAGGAGGGACCCAGTACTTC. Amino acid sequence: CASSLGGTQYF.

Here the CDR3 reads CASSQAGGSNYGYTF. The CDR3 DNA reads TGTGCCAGCAGCCAAGCAGGGGGGTCTAACTATGGCTACACCTTC. V gene TRBV4-2 combines with J gene TRBJ1-2; 7 bases are shared with TRBD1. The CDR3 loop spans 15 amino acids. The junction had 2 bases not matched to a gene; V was cut back by 1 base and J by 0 bases. Germline lookup yields CDR1 LGHNA and CDR2 YNFKEQ.

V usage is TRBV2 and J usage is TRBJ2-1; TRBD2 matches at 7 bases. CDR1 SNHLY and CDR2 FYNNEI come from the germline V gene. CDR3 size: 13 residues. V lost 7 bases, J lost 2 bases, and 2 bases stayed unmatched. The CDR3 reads CASTRGAYNEQFF. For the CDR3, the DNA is TGTGCCAGCACCCGGGGGGCCTACAATGAGCAGTTCTTC. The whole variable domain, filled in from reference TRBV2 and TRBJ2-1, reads EPEVTQTPSHQVTQMGQEVILRCVPISNHLYFYWYRQILGQKVEFLVSFYNNEISEKSEIFDDQFSVERPDGSNFTLKIRSTKLEDSAMYFCASTRGAYNEQFFGPGTRLTVL.

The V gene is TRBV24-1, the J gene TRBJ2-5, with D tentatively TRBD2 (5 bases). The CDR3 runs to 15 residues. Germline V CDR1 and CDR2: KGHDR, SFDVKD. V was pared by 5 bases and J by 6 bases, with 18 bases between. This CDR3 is CATSGVGSGGQTQYF. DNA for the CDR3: TGTGCCACCAGTGGGGTCGGGTCAGGCGGGCAGACCCAGTACTTC.

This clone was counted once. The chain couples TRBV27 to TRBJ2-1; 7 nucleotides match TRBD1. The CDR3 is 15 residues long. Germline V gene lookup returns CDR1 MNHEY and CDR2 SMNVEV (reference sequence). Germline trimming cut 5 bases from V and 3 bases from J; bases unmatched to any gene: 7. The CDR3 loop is CASSPRQGGYNEQFF. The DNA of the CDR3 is TGTGCCAGCAGTCCACGACAGGGTGGCTACAATGAGCAGTTCTTC.